This TCR beta chain was identified in a study of OX40 agonist ivuxolimab in advanced cancers. Study background: Patients undergoing dose escalation presented with hepatocellular carcinoma, melanoma, renal cell or head and neck cancer. Findings and limits, study-wide: Clonal expansion in partial responders at 0.1-3.0 mg/kg ranked among the lowest.

In germline, CDR1 is SNHLY, CDR2 FYNNEI. The V end lost 6 bases, the J end lost 3 bases, and 12 bases lay between the germline ends. The CDR3 runs to 14 residues. The sample holds one count of this clone. Antigen specificity is unknown. Enrollment shut out patients with autoimmune disease history or systemic immunosuppression. The method was immunoSEQ multiplex PCR; TCRdb's version includes in-frame clones alone and lacks a portion of them. Among over 35,000 clones listed, roughly nine tenths were seen once. Sequenced here: CD4+ or CD8+ T cells sorted from blood, sampled in a trial of the OX40 agonist ivuxolimab. V gene TRBV2 combines with J gene TRBJ2-1; TRBD2 might be the D (5 bases). This clonotype was obtained from an adult with an advanced solid tumor such as melanoma, head and neck, liver or kidney cancer. CDR3 bases: TGTGCCAGCAGGAGGGTGTTGTTCTACAATGAGCAGTTCTTC. Translating it yields CASRRVLFYNEQFF. The full variable domain, with the rest looked up from reference TRBV2 and TRBJ2-1, is EPEVTQTPSHQVTQMGQEVILRCVPISNHLYFYWYRQILGQKVEFLVSFYNNEISEKSEIFDDQFSVERPDGSNFTLKIRSTKLEDSAMYFCASRRVLFYNEQFFGPGTRLTVL.